Following are 20 T cell receptor beta chains from one sample sequenced in a study of blood T cell repertoires in COVID-19. The protocol was immunoSEQ multiplex PCR, while the TCRdb copy is restricted to in-frame clones and leaves out a portion. This table has roughly 400,000 clones, roughly nine tenths appearing once. The sequenced material came from PBMCs or T cells enriched from blood (not recorded which). These receptors originate from a woman between 25 and 40 years old who had recovered from COVID-19.

The chain joins TRBV6-2 or TRBV6-3 to TRBJ2-7; 7 bases match TRBD2. The germline V gene has CDR1 MNHEY and CDR2 SVGEGT. The V segment lost 6 bases and the J segment 0 bases; nucleotides outside the gene matches: 11. This CDR3 is built from 16 residues. The CDR3 is CASSLIAGGSSYEQYF. The CDR3, as DNA: TGTGCCAGCAGCCTTATAGCGGGCGGGAGCTCCTACGAGCAGTACTTC.

The CDR3 spells CASALPTGFTDTQYF. In nucleotides, the CDR3 is TGTGCCAGCGCCCTTCCGACAGGATTCACAGATACGCAGTATTTT. The chain joins TRBV11-2 to TRBJ2-3; perhaps TRBD1 as D (6 bases). From germline, CDR1 is SGHAT and CDR2 FQNNGV. The CDR3 consists of 15 residues. V lost 8 bases, J lost 2 bases, and 17 bases lay in between.

J is TRBJ2-3 and V is TRBV11-2; D gene unclear. Deletions cut 1 base from V and 5 bases from J, with 13 bases between. CDR1 is SGHAT and CDR2 is FQNNGV in the germline V gene. The CDR3 spans 15 residues. In nucleotides, the CDR3 is TGTGCCAGCAGCTTAGGACCGCGGTTCGAAGATACGCAGTATTTT. This translates into CASSLGPRFEDTQYF.

The chain uses TRBV5-4 and TRBJ2-7; tentative D call: TRBD1 (6 bases). Germline V gives CDR1 SGHNT, CDR2 YYREEE (reference sequence). The CDR3 is made up of 14 amino acids. V shed 3 bases and J shed 4 bases, with 14 bases lying between them. CDR3 loop: CASSSLGQKYEQYF. DNA of the CDR3: TGTGCCAGCAGCTCCCTCGGACAGAAATACGAGCAGTACTTC.

CDR3 nucleotide sequence: TGTGCCAGCAGTTTGGGGGCGTCTGGGGCCAACGTCCTGACTTTC. Amino acids: CASSLGASGANVLTF. The V and J genes are TRBV27 and TRBJ2-6, with D maybe TRBD1 (6 bases). CDR1 is MNHEY, CDR2 SMNVEV, per germline (reference sequence). V was pared by 3 bases and J by 1 base, with 7 bases between. This CDR3 has 15 amino acids.

The V gene is TRBV18, the J gene TRBJ2-6, with D possibly TRBD1 on 6 matching bases. Germline CDR1 is KGHSH and CDR2 is LQKENI. V was cut by 4 bases and J by 0 bases, with 13 bases left in between. The CDR3 is 17 amino acids. The CDR3 here is CASSLRDIYSGANVLTF. In DNA, the CDR3 is TGTGCCAGCTCACTCCGGGACATATACTCTGGGGCCAACGTCCTGACTTTC.

This clone was detected only once. The rearrangement uses TRBV2 and TRBJ1-1, with D possibly being TRBD1 (6 bases). Trimming took off 4 bases at V and 4 bases at J, with 16 bases between the two ends. Germline V gene sequence: CDR1 SNHLY, CDR2 FYNNEI. CDR3 length: 15 residues. CDR3: CASSVGGPSVTEAFF. In nucleotides, the CDR3 is TGTGCCAGCAGTGTCGGGGGGCCTTCTGTCACTGAAGCTTTCTTT.

The chain links TRBV6-5 to TRBJ1-5, with a tentative D call TRBD1 (5 bases). Looked up from germline, CDR1 is MNHEY and CDR2 is SVGAGI. This CDR3 is built from 13 residues. Trimming left V 8 bases short and J 2 bases short, with 10 bases between. CDR3 sequence reads: CASQLRGNQPQHF. In DNA, the CDR3 is TGTGCCAGCCAGCTCAGGGGCAATCAGCCCCAGCATTTT.

The chain carries TRBV5-6 and TRBJ1-5; D is uncertain. Germline CDR1 SGHDT, CDR2 YYEEEE. The CDR3 is 12 residues long. The V and J ends lost 0 bases and 9 bases respectively, with 7 bases between them. Written as DNA, the CDR3 is TGTGCCAGCAGCTTGGGGGGAGGGCCCCAGCATTTT. This encodes CASSLGGGPQHF.

This clone has more than one count but fewer than ten. CDR3 coding DNA: TGTGCCAGGGGGACTAGCGATTATAGCTCCTACAATGAGCAGTTCTTC. Protein sequence: CARGTSDYSSYNEQFF. The chain uses TRBV2 and TRBJ2-1; 10 nucleotides match TRBD2. Germline V lookup: CDR1 SNHLY, CDR2 FYNNEI. Unmatched junction bases numbered 8, after V lost 9 bases and J lost 0 bases. CDR3 length: 16 amino acids.

This chain uses TRBV19 with TRBJ2-7, with TRBD1 matching over 10 bases. Germline CDR1 is LNHDA and CDR2 is SQIVND (reference sequence). The CDR3 length is 15 residues. After removal of 1 base from V and 2 bases from J, the junction contained 2 bases not matched to a gene. CDR3 residues: CASSIGGQGAYEQYF. As DNA, the CDR3 is TGTGCCAGTAGTATAGGCGGACAGGGGGCCTACGAGCAGTACTTC.

The chain employs TRBV5-1 and TRBJ2-1; TRBD2 matches at 10 bases. V lost 0 bases, J lost 5 bases, and 11 bases stayed unmatched. The germline V gene has CDR1 SGHRS and CDR2 YFSETQ. The CDR3 consists of 18 residues. CDR3 sequence reads: CASSLAPLLAGPNNEQFF. The DNA of the CDR3 is TGCGCCAGCAGCTTGGCCCCACTACTAGCGGGACCTAACAATGAGCAGTTCTTC.

Only a few counts were recorded for this clone. The rearrangement joins TRBV6-5 to TRBJ1-5; 7 nucleotides match TRBD1. V trimming: 6 bases; J trimming: 2 bases; junction bases outside the gene matches: 7. This CDR3 has 15 amino acids. Looked up from germline, CDR1 is MNHEY and CDR2 is SVGAGI. CDR3: CASRNRGTGNQPQHF. DNA of the CDR3: TGTGCCAGCAGGAACAGGGGCACGGGCAATCAGCCCCAGCATTTT.

This sequence joins TRBV7-6 and TRBJ2-1; 12 bases agree with TRBD2. The germline CDR1 and CDR2 sequences are SGHVS and FNYEAQ. Trimming removed 5 bases from V and 8 bases from J; junction bases left unmatched: 1. The CDR3 spans 13 residues. The CDR3, as DNA: TGTGCCAGCAGCCGACTAGCGGGGGATGAGCAGTTCTTC. Protein sequence: CASSRLAGDEQFF.

V gene TRBV25-1 combines with J gene TRBJ2-3, with unresolved D. Trimming took off 1 base at V and 3 bases at J, with 2 bases between the two ends. CDR3 size: 12 residues. Per germline, CDR1 MGHDK and CDR2 SYGVNS. The CDR3 DNA is TGTGCCAGCAGTGAATCTACAGATACGCAGTATTTT. The encoded protein is CASSESTDTQYF.

The chain couples TRBV30 to TRBJ2-7; D uncertain. The V end lost 3 bases, the J end lost 5 bases, and 11 bases lay between the germline ends. Germline V CDR1 and CDR2: GTSNPN, SVGIG (reference sequence). This CDR3 is built from 12 residues. Written as DNA, the CDR3 is TGTGCCTGGAGGAGTATAGTCCACGAGCAGTACTTC. Protein product: CAWRSIVHEQYF.

The chain combines TRBV28 with TRBJ2-2; 10 positions match TRBD1. The CDR3 length is 17 residues. The germline gives CDR1 MDHEN, CDR2 SYDVKM. The V segment lost 7 bases and the J segment 5 bases; nucleotides outside the gene matches: 13. The CDR3 nucleotides read TGTGCCAGCACCCCGTTCGAGGGACAGGGGAGTACCGGGGAGCTGTTTTTT. This encodes CASTPFEGQGSTGELFF.

V is TRBV7-9 and J is TRBJ1-5; TRBD1 matches 7 bases. This CDR3 has 16 residues. Germline V gives CDR1 SEHNR, CDR2 FQNEAQ (reference sequence). J gave up 4 bases and V 4 bases, and 10 bases lay outside the gene matches. CDR3 residues: CASSSAAGGRNQPQHF. The CDR3 DNA follows: TGTGCCAGCAGCTCCGCCGCAGGGGGACGGAATCAGCCCCAGCATTTT. Using reference TRBV7-9 and TRBJ1-5 for the parts outside the CDR3, the full variable domain is DTGVSQNPRHKITKRGQNVTFRCDPISEHNRLYWYRQTLGQGPEFLTYFQNEAQLEKSRLLSDRFSAERPKGSFSTLEIQRTEQGDSAMYLCASSSAAGGRNQPQHFGDGTRLSIL.

The rearrangement links TRBV4-2 to TRBJ2-7; D is perhaps TRBD2 (5 bases). The germline gives CDR1 LGHNA, CDR2 YNFKEQ. This CDR3 region has 15 residues. Deletions cut 0 bases from V and 3 bases from J, with 12 bases between. Here the CDR3 reads CASSQEYWESYEQYF. The CDR3 DNA reads as TGTGCCAGCAGCCAAGAGTACTGGGAGAGCTACGAGCAGTACTTC.

The rearrangement uses TRBV5-1 and TRBJ1-2; D is undetermined. The CDR3 covers 13 residues. V was pared by 2 bases and J by 1 base, with 6 bases between. Looked up from germline, CDR1 is SGHRS and CDR2 is YFSETQ. The CDR3 sequence is CASSFGDNYGYTF. DNA for the CDR3: TGCGCCAGCAGCTTCGGAGATAACTATGGCTACACCTTC.